A selection of T cell receptor beta chains follows, all from one sample in a study of tumor-infiltrating lymphocytes in primary liver carcinoma. TCRdb itself ran the multiplex PCR reads through MiXCR, one entry per CDR3 protein. Among some 55,000 distinct CDR3 sequences listed, about 73% were seen once. Input material: liver tumor tissue from sampling region 2. These receptors were taken from a man in his forties or fifties with primary liver carcinoma and hepatitis B virus infection. The CDR3 runs from the conserved cysteine through the conserved F or W. A D gene is named only where the DNA matches it firmly. Rows give clone size only sometimes, using once, few, many, or a class for an expanded clone.

v_gene: TRBV7-2; d_gene: -; j_gene: TRBJ2-5; abundance: -; CDR3nt: TGTGCCAGCAGCTTAGTAAGAGAGCCACCCGGAGAGACCCAGTACTTC; CDR3aa: CASSLVREPPGETQYF
v_gene: TRBV4-1; d_gene: -; j_gene: TRBJ1-3; abundance: once; CDR3nt: TGCGCCAACAGCTCACTTCCGGAACTTACAAACACCATATATTTT; CDR3aa: CANSSLPELTNTIYF
v_gene: TRBV28; d_gene: -; j_gene: TRBJ2-7; abundance: -; CDR3nt: TGTGCCAGCAGACCTTCGGAACAGGGAGGCTACGAGCAGTACTTC; CDR3aa: CASRPSEQGGYEQYF
v_gene: TRBV29-1; d_gene: -; j_gene: TRBJ2-3; abundance: once; CDR3nt: TGCAGCGGGGTGAGCAGGAGCGCAGGTACGCAGTATTTT; CDR3aa: CSGVSRSAGTQYF
v_gene: TRBV29-1; d_gene: -; j_gene: TRBJ2-7; abundance: -; CDR3nt: TGCAGCGTTGAGGTCCCCGGAGAGGCAGGGCATTACTTC; CDR3aa: CSVEVPGEAGHYF
v_gene: TRBV21-1; d_gene: -; j_gene: TRBJ1-4; abundance: -; CDR3nt: TGTGCCAGCAGCAAAGAGGAACAGGGCACAACTAATGAAAAACCGTTTTTT; CDR3aa: CASSKEEQGTTNEKPFF
v_gene: TRBV11-2; d_gene: TRBD2; j_gene: TRBJ2-1; abundance: once; CDR3nt: TGTGTAAGCAGCTTGGGATGGGGGCTAGCGGGAGACTACAATGAGCAGTTCTTC; CDR3aa: CVSSLGWGLAGDYNEQFF
v_gene: TRBV6-5; d_gene: -; j_gene: TRBJ2-1; abundance: many; CDR3nt: TGTGCCAGCAGCCTGGACGACACGAACAATGAGCAGTTCTTC; CDR3aa: CASSLDDTNNEQFF
v_gene: TRBV4-2; d_gene: -; j_gene: TRBJ2-6; abundance: -; CDR3nt: TGTGCCAATAGCCCAGAAACTGGGGCCAACGTCCTGACTTTC; CDR3aa: CANSPETGANVLTF
v_gene: TRBV28; d_gene: -; j_gene: TRBJ1-4; abundance: -; CDR3nt: TGTGCCAGCGTCTTCTCAGGGAACGCTAATGAAAAACTGTTTTTT; CDR3aa: CASVFSGNANEKLFF
v_gene: TRBV29-1; d_gene: -; j_gene: TRBJ2-1; abundance: -; CDR3nt: TGCAGCGTGGGGCCTCCTTCCTGCTCCTACGACGAGCAGTTCTTC; CDR3aa: CSVGPPSCSYDEQFF
v_gene: TRBV5-1; d_gene: TRBD2; j_gene: TRBJ2-1; abundance: many; CDR3nt: TGCGCCAGCAGCTTGGTAGGACTAGCGGGATCCGGGGGTGAGCAGTTCTTC; CDR3aa: CASSLVGLAGSGGEQFF
v_gene: TRBV24-1; d_gene: -; j_gene: TRBJ2-5; abundance: once; CDR3nt: TGTGCCACCAGTGATTCACGGCGGGACAGCCAAGAGACCCAGAACTTC; CDR3aa: CATSDSRRDSQETQNF
v_gene: TRBV12-3/TRBV12-4; d_gene: -; j_gene: TRBJ1-1; abundance: -; CDR3nt: TGTGCCAGCAGTTTAGGACGGTCGAACACTGAAACTCACTTT; CDR3aa: CASSLGRSNTETHF
v_gene: TRBV19; d_gene: -; j_gene: TRBJ2-6; abundance: once; CDR3nt: TGTGCCAGTAGTATAGAGAACTCTGGGGCCAACGTCCTGACTTTC; CDR3aa: CASSIENSGANVLTF
v_gene: TRBV12-3/TRBV12-4; d_gene: -; j_gene: TRBJ2-7; abundance: -; CDR3nt: TGTGCCAGCAGGAGTACTAGTGGCCCCTACGAGCAATACTTC; CDR3aa: CASRSTSGPYEQYF
v_gene: TRBV15; d_gene: -; j_gene: TRBJ2-7; abundance: -; CDR3nt: TGCGCCACCAGCAGAGACCACAGAAGGGAGCTGTACTTC; CDR3aa: CATSRDHRRELYF
v_gene: TRBV14; d_gene: -; j_gene: TRBJ2-3; abundance: -; CDR3nt: TGTGCCAGCAGCCACCGGACATGCAGGGGGGCAGATACGCAGTATTTT; CDR3aa: CASSHRTCRGADTQYF
v_gene: TRBV6-5; d_gene: -; j_gene: TRBJ2-5; abundance: -; CDR3nt: TGTGCAGGCAGTTACCGTAGTACGAAAGAGACCCAGTATTTC; CDR3aa: CAGSYRSTKETQYF
v_gene: TRBV29-1; d_gene: TRBD1; j_gene: TRBJ2-7; abundance: -; CDR3nt: TGCAGCGTTGTAATAGGGGACAGCCCCTACGAGCAGTACTTC; CDR3aa: CSVVIGDSPYEQYF
v_gene: TRBV11-2; d_gene: -; j_gene: TRBJ2-1; abundance: once; CDR3nt: TGTGCCAGTAGCTTAAAAGATGTCTATGAGGAGTTCTTC; CDR3aa: CASSLKDVYEEFF
v_gene: TRBV13; d_gene: -; j_gene: TRBJ2-7; abundance: -; CDR3nt: TGTGCCAGTAGATTAGTCAGCGGCGAGGTTTACGAGCAGCACTTC; CDR3aa: CASRLVSGEVYEQHF
v_gene: TRBV5-4; d_gene: -; j_gene: TRBJ2-5; abundance: -; CDR3nt: TGTGTCAGCAGCTCTACAGCCCCCCAAGAGACCCAGTACTTC; CDR3aa: CVSSSTAPQETQYF
v_gene: TRBV4-2; d_gene: TRBD2; j_gene: TRBJ2-7; abundance: -; CDR3nt: TGTGCCAGCGGCCAAGAACTAGCGGAATCCTACGAGCAGTACTTC; CDR3aa: CASGQELAESYEQYF
v_gene: TRBV10-1; d_gene: -; j_gene: TRBJ2-7; abundance: -; CDR3nt: TGCGCCAACAGTGGGGGTAGTGGAGACTACGAGCAGTACTTC; CDR3aa: CANSGGSGDYEQYF
v_gene: TRBV29-1; d_gene: -; j_gene: TRBJ2-2; abundance: -; CDR3nt: TGCAGCGTTGCTACAAAGACCGGGGAGCTGTTATTT; CDR3aa: CSVATKTGELLF
v_gene: TRBV5-1; d_gene: TRBD1; j_gene: TRBJ2-5; abundance: -; CDR3nt: TGCGCCAGCAGGGGACAGGGGGCAAGGACCCAGTACTTC; CDR3aa: CASRGQGARTQYF
v_gene: TRBV7-9; d_gene: TRBD1; j_gene: TRBJ2-2; abundance: many; CDR3nt: TGTGCCAGCAGCGTGGGACAGGGTCGGGCCGGGGAGCTGTTTTTT; CDR3aa: CASSVGQGRAGELFF
v_gene: TRBV7-2; d_gene: -; j_gene: TRBJ2-7; abundance: -; CDR3nt: TGTGCCAGCAGCTTAGTTGAGAGTTCTCTCTACGAGCAGTACTTC; CDR3aa: CASSLVESSLYEQYF